This TCR beta chain appears in the sequencing data of a study of CD8+ T cells in alopecia areata. Study as a whole: Skin from approximately 6-12-month-old C3H/HeJ graft donors with spontaneous alopecia went to approximately 6-10-week-old female C3H/HeJ mice.

General study findings and limits: There were also resident alphabeta T cells of normal skin sequenced in scalp samples.

Cutaneous lymph nodes were pooled and cells sorted by CD4, CD8alpha, NKG2D, NKG2ACE and more. Investigators isolated RNA and reverse transcribed it into cDNA to act as the sequencing template. Some clones are missing from TCRdb's copy, which holds only in-frame ones; the method was immunoSEQ multiplex PCR. The sample offers 200,000 to 300,000 clones and no singletons, the top ten holding 0.9% to 1.5%. Details on this clone: The target antigen is unknown. The gene symbols are mouse symbols. The missing CDR3 end, 3 residues past where the read stops, is filled in from the germline J gene.

The V gene's germline CDR1 is NNHNN and CDR2 SYGAGS (reference sequence). The CDR3 runs to 17 residues. J gave up 3 bases and V 4 bases, and 6 bases lay outside the gene matches. The chain joins TRBV13-2 to TRBJ1-6, with TRBD1 identical over 11 bases. TRBJ1-6 is classed as an ORF, of uncertain function. Sequencing was done on a sample of CD4+ T cells sorted from a lymph node. This TCR was recovered from a C3H/HeJ mouse with alopecia areata. Strain MHC haplotype: H2-k. The CDR3 DNA, read in part, is TGTGCCAGCGGTCCCACCGGGACAGGGGGCTATAATTCGCCC. Its protein product is CASGPTGTGGYNSP. The whole CDR3 is CASGPTGTGGYNSPLYF.